This T cell receptor beta chain was sequenced during a study of T and B cells in COVID-19 patients. Study background: Peripheral blood came from COVID-19 patients with active infection or after recovery. In the active-infection cohort, about 90% of the 20 patients had comorbidities linked to unfavorable COVID-19 outcome.

Overall study findings and caveats: Blood from mildly ill patients while symptomatic, and early samples from severe cases, were scarce. The recovered cohort had thousands of exclusive TCR clusters, including 30 or so low generation probability clusters.

Multiplex PCR with BIOMED2 TRB-A/B primer pools amplified TRB rearrangements. TCRdb reanalysed the multiplex PCR reads using MiXCR and keeps one entry per CDR3 protein. The profile covers 22,000 or so distinct CDR3 sequences, with less than 30% appearing a single time and under 3.5% taken by the ten largest. From blood, about 240-550 ng of genomic DNA served as TRB template. For this clonotype: What it binds is unknown.

From germline, CDR1 is MNHNS and CDR2 SASEGT. Trimming took off 1 base at V and 0 bases at J, with 10 bases between the two ends. The CDR3 is 15 residues long. This chain joins TRBV6-1 and TRBJ2-7, with D possibly being TRBD2 (5 bases). The sequenced sample consisted of blood. This receptor was obtained from a human donor who had recovered from COVID-19. The DNA for the CDR3 is TGTGCCAGCAGTGAAGTCGGAGGACGCTCCTACGAGCAGTACTTC. Translating it yields CASSEVGGRSYEQYF.